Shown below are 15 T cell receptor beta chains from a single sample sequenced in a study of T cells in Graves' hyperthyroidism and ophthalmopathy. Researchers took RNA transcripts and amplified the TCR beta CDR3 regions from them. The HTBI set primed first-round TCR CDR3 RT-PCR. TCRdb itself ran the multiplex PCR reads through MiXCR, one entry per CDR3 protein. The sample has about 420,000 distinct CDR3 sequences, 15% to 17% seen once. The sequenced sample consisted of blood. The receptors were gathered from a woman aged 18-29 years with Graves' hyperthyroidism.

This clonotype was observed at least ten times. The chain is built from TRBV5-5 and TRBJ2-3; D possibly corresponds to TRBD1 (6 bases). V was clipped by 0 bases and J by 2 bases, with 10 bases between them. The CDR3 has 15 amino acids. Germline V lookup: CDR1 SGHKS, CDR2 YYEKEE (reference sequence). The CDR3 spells CASSLAGGFTDTQYF. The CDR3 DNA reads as TGTGCCAGCAGCTTGGCTGGGGGCTTCACAGATACGCAGTATTTT.

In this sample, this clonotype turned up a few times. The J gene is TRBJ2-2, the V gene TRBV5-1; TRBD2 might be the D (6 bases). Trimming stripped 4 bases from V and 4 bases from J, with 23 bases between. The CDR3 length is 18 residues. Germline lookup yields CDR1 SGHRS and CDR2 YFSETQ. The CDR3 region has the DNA TGCGCCAGCAGCGAAAACTCCCGGAGGGCTAGCCCCACCGGGGAGCTGTTTTTT. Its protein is CASSENSRRASPTGELFF. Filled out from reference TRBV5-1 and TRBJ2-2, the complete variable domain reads KAGVTQTPRYLIKTRGQQVTLSCSPISGHRSVSWYQQTPGQGLQFLFEYFSETQRNKGNFPGRFSGRQFSNSRSEMNVSTLELGDSALYLCASSENSRRASPTGELFFGEGSRLTVL.

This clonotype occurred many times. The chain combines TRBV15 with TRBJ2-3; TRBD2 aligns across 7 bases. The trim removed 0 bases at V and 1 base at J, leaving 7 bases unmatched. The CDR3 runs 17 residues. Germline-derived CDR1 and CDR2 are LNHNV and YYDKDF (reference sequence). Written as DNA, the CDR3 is TGTGCCACCAGCAGAGATGGGGGGGGAGGTGGCACAGATACGCAGTATTTT. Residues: CATSRDGGGGGTDTQYF.

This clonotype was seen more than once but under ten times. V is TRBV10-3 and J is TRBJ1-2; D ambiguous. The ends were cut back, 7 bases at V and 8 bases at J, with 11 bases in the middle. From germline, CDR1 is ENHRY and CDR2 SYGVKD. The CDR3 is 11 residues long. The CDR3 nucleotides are TGTGCCATCACGAGTTTCCGGGGCTACACCTTC. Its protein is CAITSFRGYTF.

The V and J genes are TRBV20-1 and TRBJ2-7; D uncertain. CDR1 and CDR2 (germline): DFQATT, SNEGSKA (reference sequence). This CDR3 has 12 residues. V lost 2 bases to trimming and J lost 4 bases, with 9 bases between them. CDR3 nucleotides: TGCAGTGCTAGATCCAGGCAGTACGAGCAGTACTTC. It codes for CSARSRQYEQYF.

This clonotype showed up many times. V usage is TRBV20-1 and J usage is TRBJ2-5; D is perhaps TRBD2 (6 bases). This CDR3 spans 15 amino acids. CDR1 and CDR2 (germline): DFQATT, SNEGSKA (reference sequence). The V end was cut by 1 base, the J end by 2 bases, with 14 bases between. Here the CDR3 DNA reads TGCAGTGCTAGAGGTCTGGGCGGGGCACAAGAGACCCAGTACTTC. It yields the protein CSARGLGGAQETQYF.

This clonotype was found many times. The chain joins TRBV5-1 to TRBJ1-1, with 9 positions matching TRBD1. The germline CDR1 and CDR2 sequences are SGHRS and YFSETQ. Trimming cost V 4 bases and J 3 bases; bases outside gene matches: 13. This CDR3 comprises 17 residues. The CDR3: CASSQGQGGKKDTEAFF. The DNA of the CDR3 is TGCGCCAGCAGCCAGGGACAGGGTGGGAAGAAGGACACTGAAGCTTTCTTT.

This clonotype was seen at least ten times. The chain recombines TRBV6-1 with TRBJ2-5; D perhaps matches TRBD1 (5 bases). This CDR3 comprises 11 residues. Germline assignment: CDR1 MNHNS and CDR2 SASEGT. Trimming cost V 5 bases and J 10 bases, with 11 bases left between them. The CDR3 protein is CASSTGPLQYF. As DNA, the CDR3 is TGTGCCAGCAGTACAGGCCCCCTCCAGTACTTC.

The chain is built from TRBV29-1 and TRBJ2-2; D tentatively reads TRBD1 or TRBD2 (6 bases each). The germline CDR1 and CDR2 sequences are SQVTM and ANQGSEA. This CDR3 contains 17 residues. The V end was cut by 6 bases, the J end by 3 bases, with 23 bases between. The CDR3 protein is CSVAHRGSTGYTGELFF. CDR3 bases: TGCAGCGTCGCCCACCGGGGGTCAACAGGGTACACCGGGGAGCTGTTTTTT.

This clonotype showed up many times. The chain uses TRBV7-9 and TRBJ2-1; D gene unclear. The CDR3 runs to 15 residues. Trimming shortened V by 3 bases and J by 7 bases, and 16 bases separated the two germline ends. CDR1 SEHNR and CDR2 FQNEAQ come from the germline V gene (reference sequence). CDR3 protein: CASSLGRLGGNEQFF. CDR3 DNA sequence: TGTGCCAGCAGCTTGGGTCGGCTAGGTGGGAATGAGCAGTTCTTC.

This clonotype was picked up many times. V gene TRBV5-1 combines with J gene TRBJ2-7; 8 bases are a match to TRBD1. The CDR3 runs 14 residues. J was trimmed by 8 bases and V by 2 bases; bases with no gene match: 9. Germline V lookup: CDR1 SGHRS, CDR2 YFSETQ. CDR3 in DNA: TGCGCCAGCAGCTTAGGACAGGGTGGGAACCAGCAGTACTTC. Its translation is CASSLGQGGNQQYF.

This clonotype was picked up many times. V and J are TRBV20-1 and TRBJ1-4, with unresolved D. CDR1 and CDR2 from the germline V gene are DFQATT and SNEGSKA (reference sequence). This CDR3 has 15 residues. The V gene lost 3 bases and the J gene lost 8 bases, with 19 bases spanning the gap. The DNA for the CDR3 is TGCAGTGCTAGGGAAGAGTACTTCGCGAGGGAAAAACTGTTTTTT. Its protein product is CSAREEYFAREKLFF.

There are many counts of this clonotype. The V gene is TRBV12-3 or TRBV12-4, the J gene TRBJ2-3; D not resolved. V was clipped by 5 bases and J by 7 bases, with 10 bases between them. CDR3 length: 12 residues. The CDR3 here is CASSLDLNTQYF. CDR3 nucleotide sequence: TGTGCCAGCAGTCTTGACTTGAATACGCAGTATTTT.

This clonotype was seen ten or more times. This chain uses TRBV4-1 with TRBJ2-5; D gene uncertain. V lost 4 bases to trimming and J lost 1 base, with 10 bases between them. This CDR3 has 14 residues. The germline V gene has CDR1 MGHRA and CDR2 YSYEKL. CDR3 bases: TGCGCCAGCAGCCGATTCAGAAGCCAAGAGACCCAGTACTTC. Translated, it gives CASSRFRSQETQYF.

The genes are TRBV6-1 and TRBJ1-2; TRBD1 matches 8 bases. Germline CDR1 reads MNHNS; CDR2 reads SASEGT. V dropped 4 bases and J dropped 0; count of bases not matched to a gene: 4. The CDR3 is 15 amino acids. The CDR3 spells CASSGTGQANYGYTF. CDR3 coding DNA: TGTGCCAGCAGTGGGACAGGGCAGGCTAACTATGGCTACACCTTC.